This entry concerns a single T cell receptor (beta chain). This clonotype was found many times. What this receptor recognizes is not known. Per-base qualities were not stored, and no clone one base away is much larger. These data originate in a study of prognosis after radiotherapy for stage I lung cancer (dated by TCRdb to the early 2020s). Describing the broader study: Between early 2018 and early 2019, roughly 18 patients with stage I NSCLC were enrolled in Nanjing, China. Every patient was deemed medically inoperable, about a dozen because of comorbidities and several because they refused surgery. Image-guided IMRT or VMAT was used to deliver SBRT in 3 to 5 fractions at a biologically effective dose of at least 100 Gy. For each of the roughly 20 patients, one blood sample was taken before SBRT and one after, so the study sequenced some 40 samples in total. The cohort comprised over ten men and about six women with a median age of 74.5 years, ranging from about 53 to 85 years. On tumor histology, roughly 11 patients had adenocarcinoma and several had squamous cell carcinoma. After SBRT, distant metastases developed in about 20% of the 19 patients at a median of 7 months, while the remaining 15 patients had no significant progression. The study profiled peripheral blood TCR beta repertoires from stage I NSCLC patients before and after stereotactic body radiotherapy and related them to distant failure. About five patients had oligometastatic NSCLC after their primary tumor was surgically resected, and fourteen patients had newly diagnosed primary stage I lung tumors. No patient received concurrent therapy alongside SBRT. The research as a whole found: Post-SBRT Shannon entropy and its change from baseline were lower in patients who developed distant metastases; baseline Shannon entropy was not associated with metastases. A decrease in unique TCR clone counts was observed after SBRT (median 10,088 before versus around 6,200 after; Wilcoxon paired P=0.011). Differences by metastasis status were reportedly seen in TRBV and TRBJ usage frequencies, involving two V genes at baseline and, after SBRT, roughly ten V genes and two J genes. All reported P values were unadjusted for multiple comparisons. The small cohort and short follow-up limited the study, so independent validation of the findings is needed. Whether the expanded TCR clones were tumor-specific was not determined.

CDR1 and CDR2, looked up from the germline V gene, are MNHEY and SVGAGI. Relative to germline, V is missing 4 bases and J is missing 1 base, with 4 bases of the junction outside any gene match. The CDR3 starts with the cysteine, ends with the phenylalanine, and has 15 residues. Only the CDR3 part of the read is kept: 45 bases, read in frame from the first base. Two rounds of multiplex PCR on genomic DNA were used to amplify the TCR beta CDR3 region. The first PCR round used primers specific to each TRBV and TRBJ gene, and the primer sequences were filed in Chinese patent CN105087789A. Universal primers were used in the second round of PCR. The Roche High Pure PCR Template Preparation Kit was used to extract genomic DNA from frozen PBMCs. Libraries were sequenced paired-end with 151 bp reads on an Illumina HiSeq 3000. As for the original processing: CutAdapt was used to remove raw reads lacking the multiplex PCR primer sequences. PEAR was used to merge high-quality paired reads into contigs. TRB V, D and J gene segments were assigned to each contig with MiXCR by alignment to reference sequences. CDR3 sequences were clustered by base quality and sequence similarity to remove sequencing errors. Shannon entropy normalized by the natural log of productive TCR sequence number was used as the measure of diversity. To get clonality, Shannon entropy was divided by the natural log of the number of unique clonotypes, and that result was subtracted from one. The Youden index of ROC curves was used to select progression-free survival cut-offs for repertoire metrics, and analyses were performed in R 3.5.3. TCRdb cleaned the public reads at Q25 with fastp, built clones with MiXCR and kept in-frame beta chains. Rows with one shared CDR3 protein collapse into an entry with the most common genes and DNA. The V and J calls and clone size come from TCRdb's table, not from the authors' own analysis. In all, the sample holds roughly 30,000 distinct CDR3 sequences, and around 30% of those were seen once. 27% of the sample goes to the ten largest clones.

No patient had a history of other malignancies or prior chemotherapy or radiotherapy, and all had node-negative disease on CT and PET/CT. Roughly 5.9 milliliters of peripheral venous blood were drawn into EDTA tubes at each of two time points. PBMCs were isolated by Ficoll-Paque Plus density-gradient centrifugation. Right after collection, samples were placed at -80 degrees C and kept there until analysis. Recombination connected TRBV6-5 to TRBJ1-5; TRBD1 fits 7 bases in the junction. The sequences come from PBMCs, collected before or after stereotactic body radiation therapy (not recorded which). The source of this sequence is a donor aged 50 or older with non-small cell lung cancer. The nucleotide sequence is TGTGCCAGCAGTTCTGGACAGGCGAGCAATCAGCCCCAGCATTTT. Protein translation: CASSSGQASNQPQHF.